The TCR beta chain under discussion was sequenced for a study of control samples from healthy donors and cancer patients. Profiling relied on immunoSEQ multiplex PCR, and the TCRdb table lists in-frame clones only, not all of them. The table includes 90,000 to 110,000 clones, 90% detected once. Germline V gene sequence: CDR1 SQVTM, CDR2 ANQGSEA. The CDR3 extends over 16 amino acids. Trimming cost V 1 base and J 4 bases, with 18 bases left between them. The sequenced material came from blood. The receptor was derived from a human donor in good health. The donor label of this sample is uncertain. This chain connects TRBV29-1 to TRBJ2-3, with TRBD2 as a possible D gene (7 bases). The CDR3 reads CSVEGARGGVSDTQYF. The DNA for the CDR3 is TGCAGCGTTGAAGGGGCAAGGGGGGGTGTATCAGATACGCAGTATTTT.